Presented here are 20 T cell receptor beta chains from one specimen sequenced in a study of technical replicates of blood from several donors. The protocol was immunoSEQ multiplex PCR, while the TCRdb copy is restricted to in-frame clones and leaves out a portion. The data contain 79,000 or so clones, approximately 93% of them singletons. The sample was T cells isolated from PBMCs. The receptors stem from a human donor in good health.

V and J are TRBV27 and TRBJ2-7, with D maybe TRBD2 (6 bases). Between the trimmed V and J ends, which lost 6 bases and 2 bases, there was a span of 20 bases. The V gene's germline CDR1 is MNHEY and CDR2 SMNVEV (reference sequence). This CDR3 has 16 residues. In DNA, the CDR3 is TGTGCCAGCAGCCCAGCTTGGGGGACTTCACCCTACGAGCAGTACTTC. The encoded protein is CASSPAWGTSPYEQYF.

CDR3 coding DNA: TGTGCCAGCAGTTTGGGGGGTTTCACGGCTAATGAAAAACTGTTTTTT. It yields the protein CASSLGGFTANEKLFF. The V gene is TRBV28, the J gene TRBJ1-4; TRBD1 might be the D (5 bases). CDR3 length: 16 residues. Germline-derived CDR1 and CDR2 are MDHEN and SYDVKM. Trimming cost V 3 bases and J 3 bases, with 14 bases left between them.

As for this clone: This CDR3 is also generated by other DNA sequences in the sample. V is TRBV2 and J is TRBJ1-5; the match to TRBD1 covers 7 bases. This CDR3 has 14 residues. Looked up from germline, CDR1 is SNHLY and CDR2 is FYNNEI. J lost 2 bases, V lost 4 bases, and 2 bases had no gene match. The CDR3 here is CASSGQGGNQPQHF. CDR3 DNA: TGTGCCAGCAGTGGACAGGGAGGCAATCAGCCCCAGCATTTT.

The chain couples TRBV18 to TRBJ1-2; D unresolved. The V end was cut by 0 bases, the J end by 2 bases, with 7 bases between. The CDR3 consists of 14 residues. Germline CDR1 is KGHSH and CDR2 is LQKENI. For the CDR3, the DNA is TGTGCCAGCTCACCACCTCGACAAAACTATGGCTACACCTTC. Protein sequence: CASSPPRQNYGYTF.

A few counts support this clone. This chain uses TRBV19 with TRBJ1-1; D remains unclear. The length of the CDR3 is 13 residues. Trimming shortened V by 3 bases and J by 2 bases, and 7 bases separated the two germline ends. CDR1 and CDR2 (germline): LNHDA, SQIVND (reference sequence). The CDR3 DNA is TGTGCCAGTAGTATCACTCTTAACACTGAAGCTTTCTTT. Translation gives CASSITLNTEAFF.

The chain couples TRBV29-1 to TRBJ2-5; D possibly corresponds to TRBD2 (6 bases). V lost 4 bases to trimming and J lost 6 bases, with 15 bases between them. Germline assignment: CDR1 SQVTM and CDR2 ANQGSEA. The CDR3 has 13 amino acids. As DNA, the CDR3 is TGCAGCGTTGGTAGTCAGGGAGGACAGACCCAGTACTTC. Amino acid sequence: CSVGSQGGQTQYF.

The CDR3 protein is CASSVGDLNTEAFF. The CDR3 bases are TGTGCCAGCAGCGTAGGGGACTTGAACACTGAAGCTTTCTTT. This chain uses TRBV9 with TRBJ1-1; possibly TRBD1 for D (5 bases). V was trimmed by 0 bases and J by 0 bases, leaving 6 bases between them. The CDR3 runs 14 residues. CDR1 is SGDLS and CDR2 is YYNGEE in the germline V gene.

This clone was recorded only once. The DNA for the CDR3 is TGTGCCAGCAGCCCTGCCGGGACTTATTACGAGCAGTACTTC. This codes for CASSPAGTYYEQYF. The chain carries TRBV9 and TRBJ2-7; D is perhaps TRBD2 (6 bases). The CDR3 is 14 residues long. The V gene's germline CDR1 is SGDLS and CDR2 YYNGEE. The V gene lost 4 bases and the J gene lost 4 bases, with 15 bases spanning the gap. Using reference TRBV9 and TRBJ2-7 for the parts outside the CDR3, the full variable domain is DSGVTQTPKHLITATGQRVTLRCSPRSGDLSVYWYQQSLDQGLQFLIQYYNGEERAKGNILERFSAQQFPDLHSELNLSSLELGDSALYFCASSPAGTYYEQYFGPGTRLTVT.

The V call is TRBV9, the J call TRBJ2-1; the match to TRBD2 covers 9 bases. V lost 0 bases to trimming and J lost 2 bases; unmatched junction nucleotides: 3. Germline CDR1 is SGDLS and CDR2 is YYNGEE. CDR3 length: 16 residues. CDR3 in DNA: TGTGCCAGCAGCGTAGTTAGCGGGGGACCCTACAATGAGCAGTTCTTC. Amino acid sequence: CASSVVSGGPYNEQFF.

The chain uses TRBV19 and TRBJ2-7; the match to TRBD2 covers 8 bases. The CDR3 consists of 14 residues. The V segment lost 3 bases and the J segment 2 bases; nucleotides outside the gene matches: 3. CDR1 and CDR2 (germline): LNHDA, SQIVND (reference sequence). This chain's CDR3 is CASSIEAGAYEQYF. DNA for the CDR3: TGTGCCAGTAGTATCGAAGCGGGAGCCTACGAGCAGTACTTC.

The chain links TRBV7-3 to TRBJ2-3; TRBD1 agrees at 11 bases. Germline loops: CDR1 SGHTA, CDR2 FQGTGA. The CDR3 has 16 amino acids. V was clipped by 7 bases and J by 3 bases; unmatched bases: 9. CDR3: CASTPLGTGGTDTQYF. The CDR3 nucleotides are TGTGCCAGCACCCCTCTCGGGACAGGGGGGACAGATACGCAGTATTTT.

CDR3 sequence: CASSPLSGRNSNEQFF. CDR3 DNA: TGTGCCAGCAGCCCACTTAGCGGGAGGAATAGTAATGAGCAGTTCTTC. This chain links TRBV7-2 with TRBJ2-1, with 10 bases that match TRBD2. Germline lookup yields CDR1 SGHTA and CDR2 FQGNSA. This CDR3 comprises 16 residues. The junction had 11 bases not matched to a gene; V was cut back by 5 bases and J by 7 bases.

CDR3 in amino acids: CASSPWDRPEAFF. The CDR3 nucleotides are TGTGCCAGCAGCCCCTGGGACAGACCTGAAGCTTTCTTT. The V gene is TRBV7-2, the J gene TRBJ1-1; 7 nucleotides align to TRBD1. The junction had 6 bases not matched to a gene; V was cut back by 5 bases and J by 6 bases. The CDR3 runs 13 residues. Germline V gene lookup returns CDR1 SGHTA and CDR2 FQGNSA.

This chain joins TRBV7-2 and TRBJ1-2, with 8 bases lining up with TRBD1. The CDR3 covers 14 residues. Germline V gives CDR1 SGHTA, CDR2 FQGNSA. Trimming at V came to 1 base and at J to 5 bases, leaving 3 bases not matched to a gene. CDR3 in amino acids: CASSLGDRNYGYTF. The CDR3 region has the DNA TGTGCCAGCAGCTTAGGGGACAGGAATTATGGCTACACCTTC.

The chain has TRBV7-9 and TRBJ2-7; 8 bases are a match to TRBD2. This CDR3 has 16 residues. Germline V gene lookup returns CDR1 SEHNR and CDR2 FQNEAQ (reference sequence). V trimming: 2 bases; J trimming: 3 bases; junction bases outside the gene matches: 9. The CDR3 protein is CASSLLAGKGGYEQYF. The CDR3 DNA follows: TGTGCCAGCAGCTTACTAGCGGGTAAAGGAGGCTACGAGCAGTACTTC.

The chain employs TRBV6-5 and TRBJ1-1; the D gene is possibly TRBD1 (5 bases). Germline loops: CDR1 MNHEY, CDR2 SVGAGI. V was clipped by 4 bases and J by 7 bases, with 10 bases between them. CDR3 length: 12 residues. The CDR3 loop reads CASSSGGIEAFF. Here the CDR3 DNA reads TGTGCCAGCAGTTCGGGGGGGATTGAAGCTTTCTTT.

CDR3 in amino acids: CASSLKTGMVTEAFF. In nucleotides, the CDR3 is TGCGCCAGCAGCCTAAAGACAGGGATGGTCACTGAAGCTTTCTTT. The gene calls are TRBV5-1 and TRBJ1-1, with 7 bases identical to TRBD1. J was trimmed by 4 bases and V by 4 bases; bases with no gene match: 10. Germline CDR1 reads SGHRS; CDR2 reads YFSETQ. CDR3 length equals 15 residues. Together with reference TRBV5-1 and TRBJ1-1, the CDR3 gives the full variable domain: KAGVTQTPRYLIKTRGQQVTLSCSPISGHRSVSWYQQTPGQGLQFLFEYFSETQRNKGNFPGRFSGRQFSNSRSEMNVSTLELGDSALYLCASSLKTGMVTEAFFGQGTRLTVV.

The chain has TRBV4-1 and TRBJ1-1; 8 nucleotides match TRBD1. This CDR3 has 15 residues. The germline V gene has CDR1 MGHRA and CDR2 YSYEKL. V lost 1 base to trimming and J lost 1 base; unmatched junction nucleotides: 2. Here the CDR3 DNA reads TGCGCCAGCAGCCAAGCCGGGACAGGGAACACTGAAGCTTTCTTT. Its protein product is CASSQAGTGNTEAFF.

The rearrangement joins TRBV29-1 to TRBJ1-2; weak D call: TRBD1 (5 bases). This CDR3 region has 10 residues. Trimming took off 6 bases at V and 3 bases at J, with 5 bases between the two ends. CDR1 and CDR2 (germline): SQVTM, ANQGSEA. CDR3 sequence: CSVQDYGYTF. CDR3 DNA: TGCAGCGTACAGGACTATGGCTACACCTTC.

This chain joins TRBV15 and TRBJ2-1, with 9 positions matching TRBD2. The CDR3 is made up of 16 amino acids. With V trimmed by 5 bases and J by 6 bases, 11 bases remained unmatched. Germline CDR1 reads LNHNV; CDR2 reads YYDKDF (reference sequence). CDR3 sequence reads: CATSSSIAGEINEQFF. Here the CDR3 DNA reads TGTGCCACCAGCTCCAGCATAGCGGGAGAAATCAATGAGCAGTTCTTC. Drawing the rest from reference TRBV15 and TRBJ2-1, the complete variable domain is DAMVIQNPRYQVTQFGKPVTLSCSQTLNHNVMYWYQQKSSQAPKLLFHYYDKDFNNEADTPDNFQSRRPNTSFCFLDIRSPGLGDTAMYLCATSSSIAGEINEQFFGPGTRLTVL.